Listed below are T cell receptor beta chains from one sample, sequenced in a study of blood T cell repertoires in COVID-19. Here immunoSEQ multiplex PCR was the method, and the copy in TCRdb shows in-frame clones only, minus some. The sample consists of 70,000 to 90,000 clones, around 79% of them appearing once. The source material was peripheral blood. The receptors derive from a human donor in a cohort sampled during active COVID-19. The CDR3 runs from the conserved cysteine through the conserved F or W. Fields, in order: J gene, V gene, clone size, CDR3 protein. Rows give clone size only sometimes, using once, few, many, or a class for an expanded clone.

TRBJ2-5,TRBV7-9,.,CASSLGLAEETQYF
TRBJ2-5,TRBV2,.,CASRRLAGGWGETQYF
TRBJ2-7,TRBV18,.,CASSHPGQVNYEQYF
TRBJ2-7,TRBV5-4,.,CASSLGRSYEQYF
TRBJ1-1,TRBV6-6,.,CASSYDSQNTEAFF
TRBJ1-5,TRBV27,.,CASSLTVAYNQPQHF
TRBJ1-1,TRBV19,.,CASSISPREDTEAFF
TRBJ2-2,TRBV7-8,once,CASSPLGQPVKITGELFF
TRBJ1-1,TRBV11-3,.,CASSPQGAGAAEAFF
TRBJ2-7,TRBV5-6,.,CASRTGSSYEQYF
TRBJ2-7,TRBV15,.,CATSRDRVYEQYF
TRBJ1-4,TRBV7-8,.,CASSFDFLATNEKLFF
TRBJ2-3,TRBV7-6,.,CASSPRTGSTDTQYF
TRBJ2-1,TRBV5-8,.,CASSRPLAPIDNEQFF
TRBJ1-3,TRBV29-1,.,CSVELPSSGNTIYF
TRBJ1-5,TRBV12-3/TRBV12-4,.,CASSLTGGSPQHF
TRBJ1-2,TRBV7-9,.,CASSYRAGYTF
TRBJ2-1,TRBV20-1,.,CRPYTGTGGFF
TRBJ2-1,TRBV5-1,.,CASSLAQGIYNEQFF
TRBJ1-2,TRBV10-3,.,CAISAGEGSDYGYTF
TRBJ2-1,TRBV29-1,.,CSVVPTSGKPEQFF
TRBJ2-1,TRBV25-1,few,CASSSGLADNEQFF
TRBJ2-1,TRBV6-1,.,CASSQGTANTYNEQFF
TRBJ2-7,TRBV4-2,.,CASSQDLAGASSYEQYF
TRBJ2-5,TRBV5-1,few,CASSPIPGGRETQYF
TRBJ2-7,TRBV6-2/TRBV6-3,.,CASSYGQGNHEQYF
TRBJ2-4,TRBV7-9,.,CASTPGGFRNIQYF
TRBJ1-2,TRBV6-5,.,CATSNRGDYGYTF
TRBJ2-3,TRBV20-1,.,CSASGASGVGDTQYF
TRBJ2-1,TRBV19,.,CASSIRAGEQFF
TRBJ2-1,TRBV18,few,CASSPSPGGRDNEQFF
TRBJ1-1,TRBV5-8,.,CASSLDRGPNTEAFF
TRBJ1-1,TRBV3-1/TRBV3-2,.,CASSFGTVNTEAFF
TRBJ2-7,TRBV18,.,CASSLATGSYEQYF
TRBJ1-5,TRBV16,once,CASSLLDRAINQPQHF
TRBJ2-1,TRBV25-1,few,CASQDRSYNEQFF
TRBJ2-7,TRBV16,.,CASSHLGRDSSYEQYF
TRBJ2-5,TRBV5-1,.,CASSTGFRETQYF
TRBJ2-2,TRBV2,.,CASSRLAGGSGELFF
TRBJ2-1,TRBV6-6,.,CASSPGRSGQFF
TRBJ1-6,TRBV10-3,.,CAISEGGRFSPLHF
TRBJ2-5,TRBV3-1/TRBV3-2,.,CASSQYGADQETQYF
TRBJ2-5,TRBV2,.,CASRDRVQETQYF
TRBJ2-3,TRBV2,.,CASVPLAGGRDTQYF
TRBJ2-1,TRBV7-2,many,CASSLVVDNEQFF
TRBJ1-1,TRBV10-3,.,CATRVGNTEAFF
TRBJ2-5,TRBV27,.,CASSLKQGETQYF
TRBJ2-2,TRBV4-2,.,CASTQERGGGELFF
TRBJ2-2,TRBV19,.,CASTARDRDTGELFF
TRBJ2-2,TRBV11-3,once,CASSLALTGELFF
TRBJ2-7,TRBV7-9,few,CASSLRAGAYEQYF
TRBJ2-7,TRBV27,.,CASSIRDGPGQGYEQYF
TRBJ2-3,TRBV20-1,.,CSASVLAGVTDTQYF
TRBJ1-4,TRBV5-5,.,CASSLRVANEKLFF